This paragraph reports one TCR beta chain. This record belongs to a study of blood T cell repertoires in COVID-19. Profiled with immunoSEQ multiplex PCR; TCRdb holds only in-frame clones, not every one. Altogether some 250,000 clones are present, approximately 83% being singletons, with the ten largest covering around 4%. Germline CDR1 is LNHDA and CDR2 is SQIVND (reference sequence). Between the trimmed V and J ends, which lost 5 bases and 12 bases, there was a span of 13 bases. The CDR3 contains 11 residues. The receptor's source is a man aged 50 or older with active or convalescent COVID-19. Sequenced sample: peripheral blood. V is TRBV19 and J is TRBJ2-5; no clear D. In nucleotides, the CDR3 is TGTGCCAGTAGTTCAGGCCCCAGAAAGTACTTC. The encoded protein is CASSSGPRKYF. Full variable domain (missing parts from reference TRBV19 and TRBJ2-5): DGGITQSPKYLFRKEGQNVTLSCEQNLNHDAMYWYRQDPGQGLRLIYYSQIVNDFQKGDIAEGYSVSREKKESFPLTVTSAQKNPTAFYLCASSSGPRKYFGPGTRLLVL.